The entry below gives a single T cell receptor (beta chain) sequence along with its context. This clone was found a few times. The clone's antigen remains unknown. Base qualities were left out, and no much larger clone turns up one base away. In Seattle, one collaborating source enrolled patients while the infection was active and tracked those patients longitudinally over the course of disease. Collaborating institutions collected whole blood in K2EDTA tubes following their own protocols. For TCRbeta analysis, collaborators shipped samples in one of three forms: frozen whole blood, isolated PBMCs, or DNA extracted from either of those sample types. The germline V gene (reference sequence) specifies LNHDA as CDR1 and SQIVND as CDR2. CDR3 length: 15 amino acids, cysteine to phenylalanine. The sequence is cut down to CDR3 DNA, 45 bases in frame from base 1. The germline ends are 13 bases apart after V is trimmed by 1 base and J by 5 bases.

The immunoSEQ Assay, a bias-controlled multiplex PCR, was used to amplify TCRbeta CDR3 regions from genomic DNA. Concerning the study's data processing: Within the assay, amplification of reference gene primers was used to estimate how many nucleated cells each sample contained. To quantify the absolute abundance of each unique TCRbeta CDR3 rearrangement, sequence reads were collapsed and filtered. For each sample, productive Simpson clonality was calculated as the square root of Simpson's diversity index over productive rearrangements. TCRdb stores this immuneACCESS table with in-frame sequences only. Part of the clones is absent; in the studies checked, under half of the shortfall reflects unresolved V genes, and no reason is known for the rest. The V and J calls and clone size were taken over from that table, and D and trimming were inferred from the DNA. This sample has 250,000 to 400,000 clones in its table, and about 90% of those were observed once. The top ten hold roughly 2.9% of the sample.

The data belong to a study of blood T cell repertoires in COVID-19 (TCRdb year 2020). In the study overall: Samples covering the acute and convalescent phases of COVID-19 were provided by collaborators in the United States, Italy and Spain. Samples were obtained from the ongoing ImmuneRACE study (first 160 participants) and from some 1,200 subjects provided by 6 global collaborators. Subjects who had been exposed to COVID-19, were actively infected with it, or had recovered from it provided the deeply sampled blood TCRbeta repertoires that made up the dataset. A de-identified subject ID, COVID-19 status, age in years and sex were almost always included in the sample metadata. Where available, HLA class I and class II types were taken from metadata supplied by the sample provider and were not determined by assay-based typing. The repertoires were made available in a free public database intended to serve as a resource for research on the immune response to SARS-CoV-2. The material from the prospective study consisted of cDNA or gDNA derived from T cells, B-cell-depleted T cells, or PBMCs. Results and caveats for the whole study, not just this receptor: The quantity of clinical and demographic metadata differed by source and by participant and was supplied without curation.

The TCR comes from a woman aged 25 to 39 with COVID-19, enrolled during active disease. Sequenced: peripheral blood. This chain joins TRBV19 to TRBJ2-3, with TRBD1 perhaps the D gene, on 6 matching bases. The CDR3 loop reads CASSIARQAQDTQYF. The DNA sequence is TGTGCCAGTAGTATAGCCCGACAGGCCCAAGATACGCAGTATTTT.